Shown below are 25 T cell receptor beta chains from a single sample sequenced in a study of cytomegalovirus exposure and HLA in healthy donors. 60 Vbeta and 13 Jbeta primers were used in PCR. Sequenced by immunoSEQ multiplex PCR; TCRdb stores in-frame clones only, minus some. The sample has about 160,000 clones; under 80% are singletons. The sequencing sample was made of PBMCs. Receptor source: a female donor in good health and CMV-seronegative.

The V gene is TRBV5-1, the J gene TRBJ1-6, with a tentative D call TRBD1 (6 bases). From germline, CDR1 is SGHRS and CDR2 YFSETQ. Trimming stripped 0 bases from V and 10 bases from J, with 14 bases between. The CDR3 extends over 15 amino acids. The CDR3 DNA reads as TGCGCCAGCAGCTTGGAGGCGGGGGCGAAATCACCCCTCCACTTT. The encoded protein is CASSLEAGAKSPLHF.

The J gene is TRBJ1-2, the V gene TRBV19; a possible D gene is TRBD1 (6 bases). The CDR3 spans 15 residues. CDR1 is LNHDA, CDR2 SQIVND, per germline (reference sequence). V lost 1 base and J lost 2, with 11 bases in between. CDR3: CASSIVDRINYGYTF. In DNA form, the CDR3 reads TGTGCCAGTAGTATAGTAGACAGGATCAACTATGGCTACACCTTC. The full variable domain, in which reference TRBV19 and TRBJ1-2 provide the parts outside the CDR3, is DGGITQSPKYLFRKEGQNVTLSCEQNLNHDAMYWYRQDPGQGLRLIYYSQIVNDFQKGDIAEGYSVSREKKESFPLTVTSAQKNPTAFYLCASSIVDRINYGYTFGSGTRLTVV.

V and J are TRBV11-2 and TRBJ1-6; the match to TRBD1 covers 7 bases. The CDR3 has 15 amino acids. Germline loops: CDR1 SGHAT, CDR2 FQNNGV. Losses at the gene ends were 0 bases for V and 10 bases for J; bases not matched to a gene: 6. CDR3 region: CASSLDPTGSSPLHF. CDR3 sequence (DNA): TGTGCCAGCAGCTTAGATCCGACAGGGTCATCACCCCTCCACTTT.

This clone was seen a few times. The rearrangement uses TRBV6-5 and TRBJ2-7; 7 bases map to TRBD1. CDR3 size: 13 residues. In germline, CDR1 is MNHEY, CDR2 SVGAGI. Trimming took 10 bases from V and 10 from J; bases not matched to a gene: 16. CDR3: CATHATGTRVQYF. CDR3 DNA: TGTGCCACCCACGCGACAGGGACGAGGGTTCAGTACTTC.

The chain combines TRBV2 with TRBJ2-5, with 12 bases lining up with TRBD2. Losses at the gene ends were 7 bases for V and 3 bases for J; bases not matched to a gene: 3. The CDR3 runs to 14 residues. Germline V gene data show CDR1 as SNHLY and CDR2 as FYNNEI. CDR3 residues: CASMTSGGEETQYF. The CDR3 bases are TGTGCCAGCATGACTAGCGGGGGAGAAGAGACCCAGTACTTC.

There are a few counts of this clone. The V and J genes are TRBV20-1 and TRBJ1-1; D gene uncertain. CDR3 length: 11 amino acids. Per germline, CDR1 DFQATT and CDR2 SNEGSKA (reference sequence). V was shortened by 3 bases and J by 10 bases, with 12 bases between the two germline ends. DNA for the CDR3: TGCAGTGCTAGGGTCCGAGAAACAGCTTTCTTT. Translation: CSARVRETAFF.

The rearrangement links TRBV7-7 to TRBJ1-1; D not certain. Trimming pared 0 bases from V and 3 bases from J, leaving 5 bases between. Looked up from germline, CDR1 is SSHAT and CDR2 is FNYEAQ (reference sequence). This CDR3 spans 13 amino acids. The CDR3, as DNA: TGTGCCAGCAGCTTAGCAATCGACACTGAAGCTTTCTTT. Translated: CASSLAIDTEAFF.

This clone was detected once. The chain has TRBV5-1 and TRBJ2-1, with 9 positions matching TRBD1. Germline V gene data show CDR1 as SGHRS and CDR2 as YFSETQ. J gave up 10 bases and V 0 bases, and 5 bases lay outside the gene matches. There are 14 residues in the CDR3. The CDR3 coding sequence is TGCGCCAGCAGCTTGGAGGACAGGGGCCTGGAGCAGTTCTTC. Protein product: CASSLEDRGLEQFF.

Here the CDR3 DNA reads TGTGCCAGTAGGGGGACAGATCTTGGCTACACCTTC. It translates to CASRGTDLGYTF. The chain carries TRBV19 and TRBJ1-2; 7 nucleotides line up with TRBD1. Germline V lookup: CDR1 LNHDA, CDR2 SQIVND (reference sequence). The CDR3 spans 12 residues. The V segment lost 6 bases and the J segment 7 bases; nucleotides outside the gene matches: 5.

This clone was seen once. The rearrangement links TRBV29-1 to TRBJ1-2; tentative D call: TRBD1 (6 bases). The CDR3 has 11 residues. V lost 7 bases to trimming and J lost 7 bases, with 13 bases between them. Looked up from germline, CDR1 is SQVTM and CDR2 is ANQGSEA. The CDR3 sequence: CSAGQEFGYTF. CDR3 DNA: TGCAGCGCGGGACAAGAGTTTGGCTACACCTTC.

The chain links TRBV5-1 to TRBJ1-2; 7 positions agree with TRBD1. The germline V gene encodes CDR1 SGHRS and CDR2 YFSETQ. This CDR3 is 13 amino acids long. After removal of 3 bases from V and 8 bases from J, the junction contained 7 bases not matched to a gene. The CDR3 sequence: CASSWAEGQGYTF. CDR3 sequence (DNA): TGCGCCAGCAGCTGGGCAGAGGGACAGGGCTACACCTTC.

V is TRBV19 and J is TRBJ2-7; 10 nucleotides match TRBD1. CDR1 and CDR2 (germline): LNHDA, SQIVND (reference sequence). The CDR3 is 16 residues long. The junction had 10 bases not matched to a gene; V was cut back by 6 bases and J by 2 bases. In DNA form, the CDR3 reads TGTGCCAGTAGCGACAGGGGGCGCGGACTAGCCTACGAGCAGTACTTC. Protein product: CASSDRGRGLAYEQYF.

J is TRBJ2-7 and V is TRBV15; TRBD2 aligns across 10 bases. With V trimmed by 0 bases and J by 4 bases, 18 bases remained unmatched. The germline gives CDR1 LNHNV, CDR2 YYDKDF (reference sequence). The CDR3 spans 20 residues. The CDR3 nucleotides are TGTGCCACCAGCAGAGACCCGGGACTAGCGCGATCCGCGGCGGATTACGAGCAGTACTTC. It translates to CATSRDPGLARSAADYEQYF.

This sequence joins TRBV4-2 and TRBJ1-5, with a tentative D call TRBD1 (6 bases). The CDR3 contains 15 residues. CDR1 and CDR2 from the germline V gene are LGHNA and YNFKEQ. V was pared by 1 base and J by 6 bases, with 13 bases between. Here the CDR3 reads CASSQVRAGVQPQHF. DNA for the CDR3: TGTGCCAGCAGCCAAGTTCGGGCAGGGGTTCAGCCCCAGCATTTT.

V and J are TRBV2 and TRBJ2-3; 7 nucleotides line up with TRBD2. The CDR3 has 14 amino acids. The J segment lost 2 bases and the V segment lost 8 bases, leaving 7 bases of the junction unmatched. Germline assignment: CDR1 SNHLY and CDR2 FYNNEI. The CDR3 spells CASPAGDTTDTQYF. DNA of the CDR3: TGTGCCAGCCCGGCGGGGGATACCACAGATACGCAGTATTTT. Based on the CDR3 plus reference TRBV2 and TRBJ2-3, the full variable domain is EPEVTQTPSHQVTQMGQEVILRCVPISNHLYFYWYRQILGQKVEFLVSFYNNEISEKSEIFDDQFSVERPDGSNFTLKIRSTKLEDSAMYFCASPAGDTTDTQYFGPGTRLTVL.

This clone was recorded only once. The junction departs from the called germline gene at one end, perhaps through a read error. This sequence joins TRBV5-1 and TRBJ2-7; 11 nucleotides match TRBD2. CDR1 is SGHRS and CDR2 is YFSETQ in the germline V gene. CDR3 length: 15 residues. The CDR3 DNA follows: TGCGCCAGCAGCTTGGTCTCTAGCGGGAGGAACGAGCAGTGCTTC. This gives the protein CASSLVSSGRNEQCF.

The V call is TRBV30, the J call TRBJ1-2; TRBD1 matches at 7 bases. The CDR3 runs to 17 residues. V lost 2 bases to trimming and J lost 0 bases; unmatched junction nucleotides: 12. In germline, CDR1 is GTSNPN, CDR2 SVGIG (reference sequence). CDR3: CAWSPELVGQSNYGYTF. CDR3 sequence (DNA): TGTGCCTGGAGTCCCGAACTGGTGGGACAGTCTAACTATGGCTACACCTTC.

The rearrangement links TRBV19 to TRBJ1-5; possibly TRBD1 for D (5 bases). Looked up from germline, CDR1 is LNHDA and CDR2 is SQIVND (reference sequence). V was cut by 8 bases and J by 7 bases, with 12 bases left in between. CDR3 length: 12 amino acids. The CDR3 loop is CASRVGGQPQHF. The CDR3 bases are TGTGCCAGTCGGGTGGGGGGGCAGCCCCAGCATTTT.

This clone has a handful of counts. V and J are TRBV5-6 and TRBJ1-1; no firm D call. There are 13 residues in the CDR3. CDR1 SGHDT and CDR2 YYEEEE come from the germline V gene. The V gene lost 2 bases and the J gene lost 7 bases, with 12 bases spanning the gap. CDR3 loop: CASSFSDGSEAFF. DNA of the CDR3: TGTGCCAGCAGCTTCTCGGACGGGAGTGAAGCTTTCTTT.

The chain uses TRBV30 and TRBJ2-7, with 10 bases fitting TRBD2. The J segment lost 7 bases and the V segment lost 3 bases, leaving 6 bases of the junction unmatched. This CDR3 spans 13 amino acids. The germline V gene has CDR1 GTSNPN and CDR2 SVGIG (reference sequence). This CDR3 is CAWRTSGIGEQYF. In DNA, the CDR3 is TGTGCCTGGAGAACTAGCGGGATAGGTGAGCAGTACTTC. The full variable domain, in which reference TRBV30 and TRBJ2-7 provide the parts outside the CDR3, is SQTIHQWPATLVQPVGSPLSLECTVEGTSNPNLYWYRQAAGRGLQLLFYSVGIGQISSEVPQNLSASRPQDRQFILSSKKLLLSDSGFYLCAWRTSGIGEQYFGPGTRLTVT.

The rearrangement uses TRBV11-3 and TRBJ1-3; D remains ambiguous. CDR3 length: 15 amino acids. Germline assignment: CDR1 SGHNT and CDR2 YENEEA. Trimming removed 0 bases from V and 2 bases from J, with 8 bases in between. CDR3 region: CASSLESGTGNTIYF. The DNA for the CDR3 is TGTGCCAGCAGCTTAGAGTCCGGGACTGGAAACACCATATATTTT.

The genes are TRBV7-8 and TRBJ2-1; 13 bases map to TRBD2. V was pared by 2 bases and J by 1 base, with 17 bases of the junction left unmatched. This CDR3 spans 22 amino acids. From germline, CDR1 is SGHVS and CDR2 FQNEAQ. CDR3 sequence: CASSLTSPGLAGNMRSYNEQFF. The CDR3 nucleotides are TGTGCCAGCAGCTTAACATCTCCGGGACTAGCGGGAAATATGAGGTCCTACAATGAGCAGTTCTTC.

The chain couples TRBV6-6 to TRBJ2-3, with D possibly TRBD1 on 5 matching bases. The germline V gene encodes CDR1 MNHNY and CDR2 SVGAGI (reference sequence). CDR3 size: 15 residues. V lost 7 bases and J lost 2, with 16 bases in between. The CDR3, as DNA: TGTGCCAGCACCCGGTGGCAGGGTAACACAGATACGCAGTATTTT. It specifies CASTRWQGNTDTQYF.

The gene calls are TRBV30 and TRBJ1-2; a weak D match, TRBD1 (6 bases). CDR3 length: 12 amino acids. The germline V gene encodes CDR1 GTSNPN and CDR2 SVGIG (reference sequence). Deletions cut 2 bases from V and 8 bases from J, with 12 bases between. CDR3 amino acids: CAWSLDRTGYTF. CDR3 nucleotide sequence: TGTGCCTGGAGTCTAGACAGGACGGGCTACACCTTC.

In this sample, this clone turned up a few times. The chain joins TRBV4-2 to TRBJ1-2, with unresolved D. Trimming stripped 3 bases from V and 12 bases from J, with 14 bases between. In germline, CDR1 is LGHNA, CDR2 YNFKEQ. The CDR3 is 12 amino acids. In nucleotides, the CDR3 is TGTGCCAGCAGCCACGGCACCCCGGAGAACACCTTC. Protein: CASSHGTPENTF.